The next 15 T cell receptor beta chains were all read from a single sample in a study of regulatory dendritic cells for organ transplantation. Libraries were prepared by immunoSEQ multiplex PCR; TCRdb keeps only in-frame clonotypes and omits some of them. Of approximately 22,000 clones detected, around 86% appear once; the ten largest clones hold 0.25% to 0.3%. No antigen has been identified for these receptors. Sorted T cells were CFSE-labeled and cultured roughly five days with allogeneic regulatory or mature dendritic cells at 1:10. Sequenced input: naive CD4+ T cells from blood cultured with dendritic cells. The subset here: CD45RA+ naive T cells. These receptors originate from a human donor in good health.

V is TRBV7-3 and J is TRBJ2-7; weak D call: TRBD2 (6 bases). With 5 bases removed from V and 0 bases from J, the gap between germline ends came to 11 bases. The CDR3 runs to 14 residues. Germline CDR1 and CDR2: SGHTA and FQGTGA. The CDR3 DNA reads as TGTGCCAGCAGCCTCGGACTATACTCCTACGAGCAGTACTTC. It encodes CASSLGLYSYEQYF.

The chain couples TRBV6-7 to TRBJ1-1, with D possibly TRBD1 on 5 matching bases. TRBV6-7 carries the ORF label, with uncertain function. V dropped 0 bases and J dropped 1 base, with 21 bases sitting between them. The CDR3 runs 19 residues. This CDR3 reads CASSYSRGPPPEGNTEAFF. CDR3 sequence (DNA): TGTGCCAGCAGTTACTCTAGGGGACCTCCACCTGAGGGGAACACTGAAGCTTTCTTT.

V usage is TRBV18 and J usage is TRBJ2-7; D may be TRBD2 (5 bases). The CDR3 loop spans 17 amino acids. The germline CDR1 and CDR2 sequences are KGHSH and LQKENI. The ends were cut back, 5 bases at V and 1 base at J, with 21 bases in the middle. CDR3 region: CASSRVLDGRGSYEQYF. The CDR3, as DNA: TGTGCCAGCTCAAGGGTGTTGGACGGACGAGGGTCCTACGAGCAGTACTTC.

This clone was seen a single time. The J gene is TRBJ2-7, the V gene TRBV4-3, with TRBD2 matching 12 bases. Germline CDR1 reads LGHNA; CDR2 reads YSLEER. CDR3 length: 18 residues. Trimming at V came to 0 bases and at J to 2 bases, leaving 8 bases not matched to a gene. CDR3 sequence (DNA): TGCGCCAGCAGCCAAGATAGGACTAGCGGGACCGGTCCCTACGAGCAGTACTTC. Amino acids: CASSQDRTSGTGPYEQYF.

This clone has just a few counts. V usage is TRBV30 and J usage is TRBJ2-7; no firm D call. Trimming stripped 5 bases from V and 3 bases from J, with 14 bases between. CDR1 and CDR2 from the germline V gene are GTSNPN and SVGIG (reference sequence). This CDR3 has 13 amino acids. The chain's CDR3 is CAWRGARYYEQYF. CDR3 nucleotides: TGTGCCTGGCGTGGCGCCCGGTACTACGAGCAGTACTTC.

The V and J genes are TRBV7-3 and TRBJ2-1; 10 nucleotides line up with TRBD2. V lost 5 bases, J lost 12 bases, and 13 bases stayed unmatched. CDR1 and CDR2 from the germline V gene are SGHTA and FQGTGA. This CDR3 is built from 15 residues. CDR3 nucleotide sequence: TGTGCCAGCAGCCCCCAGGGACTAGCGCCGGTTGGGCAGTTCTTC. Amino acids: CASSPQGLAPVGQFF.

The chain carries TRBV10-2 and TRBJ2-3, with TRBD2 matching 11 bases. V lost 7 bases and J lost 3; bases outside the gene matches: 15. Germline V gives CDR1 WSHSY, CDR2 SAAADI. This CDR3 has 18 amino acids. DNA for the CDR3: TGCGCCAGCACCGAAGGGGGCTTAGCGGGGGGGCAAACAGATACGCAGTATTTT. This gives the protein CASTEGGLAGGQTDTQYF.

J is TRBJ1-2 and V is TRBV19; maybe TRBD1 (5 bases). The CDR3 runs 15 residues. The ends were cut back, 5 bases at V and 0 bases at J, with 13 bases in the middle. Germline CDR1 reads LNHDA; CDR2 reads SQIVND (reference sequence). CDR3: CASSPLGTANYGYTF. The CDR3 bases are TGTGCCAGTAGTCCCTTAGGGACGGCTAACTATGGCTACACCTTC.

V usage is TRBV28 and J usage is TRBJ1-5, with D possibly TRBD1 on 6 matching bases. Trimming stripped 7 bases from V and 6 bases from J, with 10 bases between. The CDR3 is 12 amino acids. Germline V gene data show CDR1 as MDHEN and CDR2 as SYDVKM. For the CDR3, the DNA is TGTGCCAGCACCGACAGGAGTCAGCCCCAGCATTTT. The encoded protein is CASTDRSQPQHF.

V usage is TRBV11-2 and J usage is TRBJ1-4; D is possibly TRBD1 (5 bases). Per the germline V gene, CDR1 is SGHAT and CDR2 is FQNNGV. The CDR3 has 15 residues. The germline V and J ends were trimmed by 0 bases and 10 bases, with 15 bases remaining between them. CDR3 loop: CASSLESGPGGKLFF. The DNA of the CDR3 is TGTGCCAGCAGCTTAGAGTCTGGGCCCGGGGGAAAACTGTTTTTT.

Here the CDR3 reads CASSRQSNQPQHF. The CDR3 DNA reads as TGTGCCAGCTCTCGACAGAGCAATCAGCCCCAGCATTTT. This chain links TRBV18 with TRBJ1-5, with a weak D call TRBD1 (5 bases). This CDR3 region has 13 residues. Per the germline V gene, CDR1 is KGHSH and CDR2 is LQKENI. The germline V and J ends were trimmed by 6 bases and 1 base, with 7 bases remaining between them.

This clone was seen a single time. This sequence joins TRBV5-1 and TRBJ2-7; a weak D match, TRBD2 (6 bases). CDR1 is SGHRS and CDR2 is YFSETQ in the germline V gene. V gave up 1 base and J gave up 5 bases, with 16 bases separating them. The CDR3 consists of 15 residues. The CDR3 region is CASSLRADYTDEQYF. CDR3 sequence (DNA): TGCGCCAGCAGCTTGCGGGCGGACTATACGGACGAGCAGTACTTC.

The chain has TRBV5-5 and TRBJ1-4, with a tentative D call TRBD1 (5 bases). There are 17 residues in the CDR3. V lost 4 bases and J lost 3, with 19 bases in between. Germline CDR1 and CDR2: SGHKS and YYEKEE (reference sequence). The CDR3 protein is CASSGMAGFLPNEKLFF. CDR3 coding DNA: TGTGCCAGCAGCGGGATGGCAGGGTTCCTCCCTAATGAAAAACTGTTTTTT. Variable domain in full (rest from reference TRBV5-5 and TRBJ1-4): DAGVTQSPTHLIKTRGQQVTLRCSPISGHKSVSWYQQVLGQGPQFIFQYYEKEERGRGNFPDRFSARQFPNYSSELNVNALLLGDSALYLCASSGMAGFLPNEKLFFGSGTQLSVL.

The rearrangement uses TRBV7-9 and TRBJ1-1; D is possibly TRBD1 (6 bases). Germline loops: CDR1 SEHNR, CDR2 FQNEAQ (reference sequence). V lost 4 bases and J 6 bases, leaving 12 bases between the germline ends. CDR3 length: 13 amino acids. CDR3 nucleotide sequence: TGTGCCAGCAGCTCCAGGGGAGGGGCTGAAGCTTTCTTT. Translated: CASSSRGGAEAFF.

This chain uses TRBV5-4 with TRBJ2-5; D might be TRBD1 (5 bases). CDR3 size: 11 residues. In germline, CDR1 is SGHNT, CDR2 YYREEE (reference sequence). The germline V and J ends were trimmed by 6 bases and 5 bases, with 8 bases remaining between them. The CDR3 here is CASKTAETQYF. CDR3 nucleotides: TGTGCCAGCAAGACAGCGGAGACCCAGTACTTC.